Each of the 30 T cell receptor beta chains below was sequenced from the same sample in a study of a mutant IDH1 vaccine in newly diagnosed glioma. Noted time point: week 47, end of study. Vaccination used 300 ug of mutant IDH1 20-mer peptide per dose, with topical imiquimod. Method: immunoSEQ multiplex PCR; TCRdb's copy keeps in-frame clones and lacks some. This sample has under 40,000 clones, with about four fifths found just once. Which antigens these TCRs recognize remains unknown. Sequences were derived from PBMCs, sampled from a glioma patient whose treatment included an IDH1 peptide vaccine. These TCRs come from a man younger than 45 with glioma.

The V and J genes are TRBV25-1 and TRBJ1-1, with a weak D call TRBD1 (5 bases). V lost 6 bases and J lost 9, with 8 bases in between. Germline V gives CDR1 MGHDK, CDR2 SYGVNS. The CDR3 covers 10 residues. Here the CDR3 reads CASRGEKAFF. The CDR3 nucleotides are TGTGCCAGCAGGGGGGAAAAAGCTTTCTTT.

J is TRBJ1-1 and V is TRBV4-3; D unresolved. V dropped 0 bases and J dropped 1 base, with 12 bases sitting between them. The CDR3 spans 16 residues. Germline loops: CDR1 LGHNA, CDR2 YSLEER. The CDR3 region is CASSQEETLWNTEAFF. The CDR3 coding sequence is TGCGCCAGCAGCCAAGAAGAGACACTTTGGAACACTGAAGCTTTCTTT.

The chain has TRBV9 and TRBJ1-5; D perhaps matches TRBD1 (6 bases). Germline lookup yields CDR1 SGDLS and CDR2 YYNGEE. The CDR3 sequence is 15 residues long. V was clipped by 2 bases and J by 4 bases, with 13 bases between them. The CDR3 sequence: CASSVFHRANQPQHF. DNA for the CDR3: TGTGCCAGCAGCGTCTTCCACAGGGCTAATCAGCCCCAGCATTTT.

V and J are TRBV2 and TRBJ1-6; D might be TRBD1 (6 bases). The CDR3 covers 13 residues. CDR1 SNHLY and CDR2 FYNNEI come from the germline V gene. CDR3 sequence: CGGQSSYNSPLHF. The CDR3 nucleotides are TGTGGTGGACAGAGCTCCTATAATTCACCCCTCCACTTT.

The chain links TRBV5-1 to TRBJ2-5, with 9 bases matching TRBD1. Germline loops: CDR1 SGHRS, CDR2 YFSETQ. The V and J ends lost 1 base and 0 bases, in that order; junction bases with no gene match: 7. This CDR3 comprises 17 residues. CDR3 protein: CASSLIGTGTYQETQYF. As DNA, the CDR3 is TGCGCCAGCAGCTTGATCGGGACAGGGACCTACCAAGAGACCCAGTACTTC. Using reference TRBV5-1 and TRBJ2-5 for the parts outside the CDR3, the full variable domain is KAGVTQTPRYLIKTRGQQVTLSCSPISGHRSVSWYQQTPGQGLQFLFEYFSETQRNKGNFPGRFSGRQFSNSRSEMNVSTLELGDSALYLCASSLIGTGTYQETQYFGPGTRLLVL.

CDR3 residues: CASSRTGFEQYF. CDR3 DNA: TGTGCCAGCAGTCGGACAGGCTTCGAGCAGTACTTC. The chain carries TRBV2 and TRBJ2-7; TRBD1 agrees at 7 bases. CDR1 is SNHLY and CDR2 is FYNNEI in the germline V gene. Trimming took 5 bases from V and 6 from J; bases not matched to a gene: 4. This CDR3 has 12 residues.

The chain uses TRBV29-1 and TRBJ2-1; 8 bases agree with TRBD2. Germline-derived CDR1 and CDR2 are SQVTM and ANQGSEA. V lost 4 bases and J lost 4; bases outside the gene matches: 6. The CDR3 runs 14 residues. The CDR3 bases are TGCAGCGTTGTGGGACTAGTAGGGTACAATGAGCAGTTCTTC. This sequence encodes CSVVGLVGYNEQFF.

This clone has a single count. This chain connects TRBV4-1 to TRBJ1-5; tentatively, D is TRBD1 (5 bases). In germline, CDR1 is MGHRA, CDR2 YSYEKL. Trimming cost V 0 bases and J 0 bases, with 9 bases left between them. This CDR3 is 16 amino acids long. The CDR3 is CASSQDGGDSNQPQHF. The CDR3 DNA follows: TGCGCCAGCAGCCAAGATGGGGGGGATAGCAATCAGCCCCAGCATTTT.

The chain carries TRBV6-1 and TRBJ1-2; a possible D gene is TRBD1 (5 bases). The germline V gene encodes CDR1 MNHNS and CDR2 SASEGT. Trimming stripped 0 bases from V and 5 bases from J, with 10 bases between. This CDR3 has 14 residues. The CDR3 here is CASSEASGRYGYTF. The DNA for the CDR3 is TGTGCCAGCAGTGAAGCTTCAGGGCGGTATGGCTACACCTTC.

The chain has TRBV5-8 and TRBJ2-7; tentative D call: TRBD2 (5 bases). The V gene's germline CDR1 is SGHTS and CDR2 YDEGEE. The CDR3 runs 14 residues. Trimming removed 3 bases at V and 1 base at J, with 11 bases between. The CDR3 spells CASSYSTGSYEQYF. As DNA, the CDR3 is TGTGCCAGCAGCTACTCGACGGGGTCCTACGAGCAGTACTTC.

The rearrangement uses TRBV4-1 and TRBJ2-5; 7 nucleotides align to TRBD1. Germline lookup yields CDR1 MGHRA and CDR2 YSYEKL. The CDR3 totals 15 residues. V shed 4 bases, J shed 2 bases, and the junction held 7 bases outside the gene matches. The CDR3 bases are TGCGCCAGCAGCCCTGTAGGGACAGCGCAAGAGACCCAGTACTTC. It is translated as CASSPVGTAQETQYF.

This rearrangement joins TRBV5-1 to TRBJ2-1, with 15 bases matching TRBD2. V lost 6 bases and J lost 6; bases outside the gene matches: 13. The germline V gene encodes CDR1 SGHRS and CDR2 YFSETQ. This CDR3 region has 18 residues. DNA for the CDR3: TGCGCCAGCACCCCGGGACTAGCGGGAGGCCGACGTTCCAATGAGCAGTTCTTC. Translating it yields CASTPGLAGGRRSNEQFF. The full variable domain, in which reference TRBV5-1 and TRBJ2-1 provide the parts outside the CDR3, is KAGVTQTPRYLIKTRGQQVTLSCSPISGHRSVSWYQQTPGQGLQFLFEYFSETQRNKGNFPGRFSGRQFSNSRSEMNVSTLELGDSALYLCASTPGLAGGRRSNEQFFGPGTRLTVL.

A remark on this clone: Additional DNA sequences in this sample encode the identical CDR3. The chain uses TRBV9 and TRBJ2-7; 10 positions match TRBD1. CDR1 is SGDLS and CDR2 is YYNGEE in the germline V gene. Losses at the gene ends were 2 bases for V and 2 bases for J; bases not matched to a gene: 1. CDR3 length: 14 amino acids. The CDR3: CASSVGTGAYEQYF. CDR3 DNA: TGTGCCAGCAGCGTCGGGACAGGGGCCTACGAGCAGTACTTC.

This clone has just a few counts. The chain carries TRBV11-2 and TRBJ1-1, with D perhaps matching TRBD1 (5 bases). V dropped 5 bases and J dropped 4 bases, with 14 bases sitting between them. The length of the CDR3 is 14 residues. From germline, CDR1 is SGHAT and CDR2 FQNNGV. As DNA, the CDR3 is TGTGCCAGCAGCAAGGACACCGCGGGCACTGAAGCTTTCTTT. Translating gives CASSKDTAGTEAFF.

V gene TRBV30 combines with J gene TRBJ2-7, with 10 bases matching TRBD2. V was pared by 3 bases and J by 2 bases, with 4 bases of the junction left unmatched. The CDR3 spans 14 residues. From germline, CDR1 is GTSNPN and CDR2 SVGIG (reference sequence). In nucleotides, the CDR3 is TGTGCCTGGAGAGCGGGGGGGCGGACCTACGAGCAGTACTTC. Its protein is CAWRAGGRTYEQYF.

In this sample, this clone turned up once. This sequence joins TRBV2 and TRBJ1-5; a possible D gene is TRBD1 (6 bases). Trimming shortened V by 6 bases and J by 5 bases, and 20 bases separated the two germline ends. Looked up from germline, CDR1 is SNHLY and CDR2 is FYNNEI. The CDR3 runs 16 residues. The CDR3 DNA reads as TGTGCCAGCAGCGCCATGGGGGGGCAGGGGTATCAGCCCCAGCATTTT. Its translation is CASSAMGGQGYQPQHF.

This clone showed up just a few times. The chain carries TRBV19 and TRBJ1-5; D gene ambiguous. Trimming stripped 6 bases from V and 3 bases from J, with 15 bases between. CDR1 is LNHDA, CDR2 SQIVND, per germline (reference sequence). The CDR3 sequence is 15 residues long. The CDR3 sequence: CASSHQWEFNQPQHF. Here the CDR3 DNA reads TGTGCCAGTAGCCACCAATGGGAGTTCAATCAGCCCCAGCATTTT.

This chain links TRBV6-1 with TRBJ2-7; unclear D gene. Looked up from germline, CDR1 is MNHNS and CDR2 is SASEGT. Trimming left V 4 bases short and J 4 bases short, with 14 bases between. The CDR3 is made up of 14 amino acids. The CDR3 DNA is TGTGCCAGCAGTGTGGTGGGATCGAGGTACGAGCAGTACTTC. Protein: CASSVVGSRYEQYF.

The CDR3 nucleotides read TGTGCCAGCAGCTTGTTACAGGCGGCCCTCCACCACTACGAGCAGTACTTC. Residues: CASSLLQAALHHYEQYF. This sequence joins TRBV5-6 and TRBJ2-7, with D maybe TRBD1 (5 bases). The germline V gene has CDR1 SGHDT and CDR2 YYEEEE. The V and J ends lost 1 base and 3 bases respectively, with 20 bases between them. The CDR3 extends over 17 amino acids.

The CDR3 region has the DNA TGTGCCAGCAGTTTAGGCCCCCAGGGCTTGGTATACCCTTACAATGAGCAGTTCTTC. Amino acid sequence: CASSLGPQGLVYPYNEQFF. This chain connects TRBV27 to TRBJ2-1; D is possibly TRBD1 (5 bases). V gave up 2 bases and J gave up 4 bases, with 24 bases separating them. This CDR3 is built from 19 residues. Germline CDR1 is MNHEY and CDR2 is SMNVEV (reference sequence).

The sample holds one count of this clone. The CDR3 nucleotides read TGTGCCAGCAGCTTGGATAGATTTGAGCAGTTCTTC. Its protein is CASSLDRFEQFF. The V call is TRBV5-4, the J call TRBJ2-1; D not certain. V gave up 0 bases and J gave up 9 bases, with 7 bases separating them. Looked up from germline, CDR1 is SGHNT and CDR2 is YYREEE (reference sequence). The CDR3 has 12 residues.

The CDR3 bases are TGTGCCAGCTGGTTAGGGGGCGTGAACACTGAAGCTTTCTTT. Its translation: CASWLGGVNTEAFF. The chain combines TRBV6-1 with TRBJ1-1, with 7 nucleotides matching TRBD1. V lost 8 bases and J lost 0; bases outside the gene matches: 6. Germline V gene data show CDR1 as MNHNS and CDR2 as SASEGT. The CDR3 sequence is 14 residues long.

V is TRBV10-1 and J is TRBJ2-7, with 10 positions matching TRBD2. CDR1 and CDR2 (germline): WNHNN, SYGVQD (reference sequence). J lost 2 bases, V lost 4 bases, and 8 bases had no gene match. The CDR3 runs 16 residues. For the CDR3, the DNA is TGCGCCAGCAGTGGGAAAGCGGGAGGGCCCCCCTACGAGCAGTACTTC. Its translation is CASSGKAGGPPYEQYF.

The J gene is TRBJ2-5, the V gene TRBV2, with 8 positions matching TRBD1. Trimming took 2 bases from V and 5 from J; bases not matched to a gene: 7. Germline CDR1 is SNHLY and CDR2 is FYNNEI. This CDR3 has 15 amino acids. CDR3 protein: CASSEMDRDGETQYF. Written as DNA, the CDR3 is TGTGCCAGCAGTGAAATGGACAGGGACGGGGAGACCCAGTACTTC.

The chain carries TRBV2 and TRBJ1-2; 9 bases line up with TRBD1. V lost 5 bases to trimming and J lost 9 bases; unmatched junction nucleotides: 7. CDR1 is SNHLY and CDR2 is FYNNEI in the germline V gene. The CDR3 covers 13 residues. Here the CDR3 reads CASSWDRDDSYTF. DNA of the CDR3: TGTGCCAGCAGTTGGGACAGGGACGATAGCTACACCTTC.

This chain links TRBV7-9 with TRBJ1-1, with no clear D. The CDR3 contains 14 residues. Trimming took 0 bases from V and 4 from J, leaving 9 bases between them. Germline CDR1 is SEHNR and CDR2 is FQNEAQ (reference sequence). The CDR3 DNA sequence: TGTGCCAGCAGCTTAGCCGGGATTACCACTGAAGCTTTCTTT. Amino acids: CASSLAGITTEAFF.

The CDR3 nucleotides are TGTGCCAGGAAACCGACTAGCGGGAGTTTAGATACGCAGTATTTT. Amino acids: CARKPTSGSLDTQYF. This chain joins TRBV27 and TRBJ2-3, with 12 bases fitting TRBD2. The junction had 9 bases not matched to a gene; V was cut back by 9 bases and J by 5 bases. Germline CDR1 and CDR2: MNHEY and SMNVEV (reference sequence). This CDR3 spans 15 amino acids.

This chain connects TRBV10-3 to TRBJ1-5; D is undetermined. Germline loops: CDR1 ENHRY, CDR2 SYGVKD. The CDR3 extends over 12 amino acids. V gave up 4 bases and J gave up 2 bases, with 3 bases separating them. In DNA, the CDR3 is TGTGCCATCAGTGGTGGCAATCAGCCCCAGCATTTT. Protein product: CAISGGNQPQHF.

There are a few counts of this clone. The J gene is TRBJ1-5, the V gene TRBV9, with D possibly TRBD1 on 6 matching bases. The CDR3 runs to 13 residues. Trimming cost V 3 bases and J 6 bases, with 10 bases left between them. Germline-derived CDR1 and CDR2 are SGDLS and YYNGEE. The CDR3 protein is CASSGGLSQPQHF. DNA of the CDR3: TGTGCCAGCAGCGGGGGGCTAAGTCAGCCCCAGCATTTT.

This chain joins TRBV21-1 and TRBJ1-2. TRBV21-1 is classified as a pseudogene. This CDR3 spans 15 amino acids. In nucleotides, the CDR3 is TGTGCCAGCAGCAAAGTTCACCTCGGTGCAGAGTACTACACCTTC. Translation gives CASSKVHLGAEYYTF.